These 13 T cell receptor beta chains were all obtained from the same sample, sequenced in a study of beta chain features in type 1 diabetes. Investigators reverse transcribed all isolated RNA, so they sequenced expressed TCRB transcripts. The assay was immunoSEQ multiplex PCR, and TCRdb's table has in-frame clones only and misses some. The table has 120,000 to 150,000 clones, 6.9% seen once. Source material: central memory CD4+ T cells from blood. Receptors originate from a woman aged 25 to 45 in good health.

This clone was counted at least ten times. The chain recombines TRBV1 with TRBJ2-1; the table's D call, TRBD2, has no DNA check behind it. TRBV1 is a documented pseudogene. CDR3 length: 17 amino acids. The CDR3 sequence is CTSSQDRGSGGYNEQFF. The CDR3 DNA sequence: TGCACCAGCAGCCAAGATCGGGGTAGCGGGGGCTACAATGAGCAGTTCTTC.

V and J are TRBV9 and TRBJ1-4; 7 positions match TRBD1. The germline gives CDR1 SGDLS, CDR2 YYNGEE. This CDR3 has 14 amino acids. J was trimmed by 8 bases and V by 5 bases; bases with no gene match: 9. The CDR3 is CASSPDRLGEKLFF. The DNA for the CDR3 is TGTGCCAGCAGTCCGGACAGGCTAGGAGAAAAACTGTTTTTT.

As concerns this clone: At one of its ends the junction is not consistent with the germline gene, which may arise from a read error. The sample carries other DNA sequences with the same CDR3. The chain joins TRBV25-1 to TRBJ2-2; the D gene is possibly TRBD2 (6 bases). The CDR3 runs to 13 residues. Germline V gene sequence: CDR1 MGHDK, CDR2 SYGVNS. CDR3 bases: TGTGCCAGCAGTGCTTCTAGCGCCGGGGAACTGTTTTTT. Protein: CASSASSAGELFF.

CDR3: CASNLGASNQPQHF. In DNA form, the CDR3 reads TGTGCCAGTAACCTCGGAGCGAGCAATCAGCCCCAGCATTTT. The chain uses TRBV19 and TRBJ1-5; D not resolved. Trimming cost V 7 bases and J 1 base, with 11 bases left between them. Germline CDR1 LNHDA, CDR2 SQIVND (reference sequence). This CDR3 contains 14 residues.

This clone was seen only a few times. This chain links TRBV19 with TRBJ1-1; D perhaps matches TRBD1 (5 bases). V gave up 5 bases and J gave up 2 bases, with 9 bases separating them. The CDR3 is 13 residues long. Germline V gives CDR1 LNHDA, CDR2 SQIVND (reference sequence). The CDR3 bases are TGTGCCAGTAGTTCACAGGCCAACACTGAAGCTTTCTTT. The encoded protein is CASSSQANTEAFF.

The chain recombines TRBV27 with TRBJ2-3; D gene uncertain. Per the germline V gene, CDR1 is MNHEY and CDR2 is SMNVEV (reference sequence). Between the trimmed V and J ends, which lost 5 bases and 4 bases, there was a span of 7 bases. CDR3 length equals 12 residues. The CDR3 nucleotides are TGTGCCAGCAGTACGGTCGCAGATACGCAGTATTTT. The encoded protein is CASSTVADTQYF.

The chain couples TRBV28 to TRBJ2-6; tentatively, D is TRBD2 (5 bases). There are 15 residues in the CDR3. The V and J ends lost 7 bases and 2 bases respectively, with 12 bases between them. CDR1 MDHEN and CDR2 SYDVKM come from the germline V gene. Here the CDR3 reads CASTLSGAGANVLTF. DNA for the CDR3: TGTGCCAGCACCCTATCCGGGGCTGGGGCCAACGTCCTGACTTTC.

The chain combines TRBV7-2 with TRBJ2-1; tentatively, D is TRBD2 (6 bases). Germline-derived CDR1 and CDR2 are SGHTA and FQGNSA. This CDR3 region has 13 residues. Trimming removed 4 bases at V and 7 bases at J, with 11 bases between. The chain's CDR3 is CASSYAGRNEQFF. Written as DNA, the CDR3 is TGTGCCAGCAGCTACGCGGGACGGAATGAGCAGTTCTTC.

This clone was detected only a few times. The chain joins TRBV5-6 to TRBJ1-3, with a weak D call TRBD1 (5 bases). This CDR3 spans 14 amino acids. Germline V CDR1 and CDR2: SGHDT, YYEEEE. Between the trimmed V and J ends, which lost 3 bases and 0 bases, there was a span of 7 bases. CDR3: CASSWGSSGNTIYF. The CDR3 DNA reads as TGTGCCAGCAGCTGGGGCAGCTCTGGAAACACCATATATTTT.

The chain has TRBV28 and TRBJ2-2; 7 bases align to TRBD1. This CDR3 spans 17 amino acids. The germline V gene encodes CDR1 MDHEN and CDR2 SYDVKM. The junction had 12 bases not matched to a gene; V was cut back by 6 bases and J by 2 bases. CDR3 bases: TGTGCCAGCAGGACCGGGACAGCGATTATCAACACCGGGGAGCTGTTTTTT. The encoded protein is CASRTGTAIINTGELFF.

This chain joins TRBV2 and TRBJ1-2; perhaps TRBD1 as D (6 bases). There are 13 residues in the CDR3. Looked up from germline, CDR1 is SNHLY and CDR2 is FYNNEI. V lost 6 bases and J lost 7, with 15 bases in between. In DNA form, the CDR3 reads TGTGCCAGCAGCCTCACAGGGTCAGCTGGCTACACCTTC. Translation: CASSLTGSAGYTF.

About this clone itself: Additional DNA sequences in this sample encode the identical CDR3. J is TRBJ1-1 and V is TRBV18, with D perhaps TRBD1 (6 bases). V was pared by 3 bases and J by 1 base, with 6 bases between. The CDR3 is made up of 13 amino acids. Germline-derived CDR1 and CDR2 are KGHSH and LQKENI. The CDR3, as DNA: TGTGCCAGCTCACCGGGACAGAACACTGAAGCTTTCTTT. It codes for CASSPGQNTEAFF.

The chain joins TRBV5-4 to TRBJ2-6, with 11 bases identical to TRBD2. V lost 6 bases, J lost 0 bases, and 8 bases stayed unmatched. CDR3 length: 18 residues. The germline V gene has CDR1 SGHNT and CDR2 YYREEE (reference sequence). For the CDR3, the DNA is TGTGCCAGCAACCCTCCGGGACTAGCGGCCTCTGGGGCCAACGTCCTGACTTTC. It encodes CASNPPGLAASGANVLTF.